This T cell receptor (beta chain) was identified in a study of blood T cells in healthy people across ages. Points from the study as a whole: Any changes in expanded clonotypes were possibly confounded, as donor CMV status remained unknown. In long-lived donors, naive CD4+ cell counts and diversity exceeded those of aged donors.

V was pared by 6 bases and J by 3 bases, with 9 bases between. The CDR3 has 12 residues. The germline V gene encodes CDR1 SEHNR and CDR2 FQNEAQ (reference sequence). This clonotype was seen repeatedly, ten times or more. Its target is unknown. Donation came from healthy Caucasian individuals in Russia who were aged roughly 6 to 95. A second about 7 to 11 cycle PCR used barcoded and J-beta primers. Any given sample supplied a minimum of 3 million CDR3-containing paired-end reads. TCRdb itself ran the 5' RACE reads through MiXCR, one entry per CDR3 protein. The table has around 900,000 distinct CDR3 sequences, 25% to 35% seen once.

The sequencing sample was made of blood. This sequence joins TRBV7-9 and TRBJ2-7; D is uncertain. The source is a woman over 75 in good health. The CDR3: CASSSTGYEQYF. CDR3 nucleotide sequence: TGTGCCAGCAGTTCCACCGGCTACGAGCAGTACTTC. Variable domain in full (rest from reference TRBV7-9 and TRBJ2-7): DTGVSQNPRHKITKRGQNVTFRCDPISEHNRLYWYRQTLGQGPEFLTYFQNEAQLEKSRLLSDRFSAERPKGSFSTLEIQRTEQGDSAMYLCASSSTGYEQYFGPGTRLTVT.